The sequence of this TCR beta chain was determined in a study of T cells after posttransplantation cyclophosphamide. Generated by immunoSEQ multiplex PCR, the TCRdb table keeps only in-frame clones and is missing some. The data contain some 6,900 clones, approximately 90% of them singletons. Turning to this clone: Its antigen is unidentified.

Whole-study findings and limits: Recipient CMV seropositivity and CMV reactivation strongly tracked TRB clonality. Later blood repertoires were often dominated by clones from the donor CD8+ memory compartment. Tissue-infiltrating T cells from skin or gut overlapped little with blood T cells.

Busulfan-fludarabine conditioning, marrow transplant, and cyclophosphamide on days +3 and +4 were administered. The germline V gene encodes CDR1 MNHEY and CDR2 SMNVEV (reference sequence). Trimming took 2 bases from V and 1 from J, leaving 18 bases between them. The CDR3 loop spans 17 amino acids. The sample here was PBMCs, taken 1404 days after allogeneic stem cell transplant with posttransplant cyclophosphamide. The chain joins TRBV27 to TRBJ2-7, with D possibly being TRBD2 (6 bases). This sequence originates from a female patient between 50 and 59 years old who received an allogeneic stem cell transplant from a related donor, was CMV-positive, and had no GVHD. Some T cells may be transferred from the graft donor. The DNA of the CDR3 is TGTGCCAGCAGTTTAGGCATATCCCGGGGACTGTCCTACGAGCAGTACTTC. It encodes CASSLGISRGLSYEQYF.